Each of the 18 T cell receptor beta chains below was sequenced from the same sample in a study of long-term antiretroviral therapy in people with HIV. At survey level, the immunoSEQ assay was run in its v3.0 version. Libraries were prepared by immunoSEQ multiplex PCR; TCRdb keeps only in-frame clonotypes and omits some of them. The sample carries about 30,000 clones, more than 85% recorded once. The sample in question was unsorted PBMCs, obtained 2 years after starting antiretroviral therapy. The receptor source for this set is a man aged 50-60 years with HIV.

J is TRBJ1-2 and V is TRBV6-5; D perhaps matches TRBD1 (5 bases). V shed 0 bases and J shed 7 bases, with 18 bases lying between them. The CDR3 sequence is 16 residues long. Germline V gives CDR1 MNHEY, CDR2 SVGAGI. Here the CDR3 reads CASSYSSSGRASGYTF. The CDR3 DNA reads TGTGCCAGCAGTTACTCGAGCAGTGGCAGGGCTTCTGGCTACACCTTC.

In this sample, this clone turned up a few times. V usage is TRBV5-1 and J usage is TRBJ1-6; TRBD1 matches at 10 bases. V shed 4 bases and J 10 bases; nucleotides not matched to a gene: 5. The CDR3 totals 14 residues. The germline CDR1 and CDR2 sequences are SGHRS and YFSETQ. In DNA, the CDR3 is TGCGCCAGCAGCCGAGGACAGGGGGAATCACCCCTCCACTTT. This gives the protein CASSRGQGESPLHF.

This sequence joins TRBV10-3 and TRBJ2-3; D possibly corresponds to TRBD2 (6 bases). V was shortened by 11 bases and J by 0 bases, with 15 bases between the two germline ends. The CDR3 is made up of 14 amino acids. Germline lookup yields CDR1 ENHRY and CDR2 SYGVKD. CDR3 nucleotides: TGTGCCGTGGATATTAGCGGTAGCACAGATACGCAGTATTTT. Translating it yields CAVDISGSTDTQYF.

The V and J genes are TRBV27 and TRBJ2-6; tentatively, D is TRBD1 (5 bases). This CDR3 comprises 14 residues. V was pared by 5 bases and J by 4 bases, with 9 bases between. In germline, CDR1 is MNHEY, CDR2 SMNVEV (reference sequence). This CDR3 reads CASSQGFGANVLTF. The CDR3 coding sequence is TGTGCCAGCAGTCAGGGTTTCGGGGCCAACGTCCTGACTTTC.

In its sample, this clone was seen a few times. CDR3 sequence: CAIQGILKSYEQYF. The CDR3 DNA follows: TGTGCCATCCAGGGAATCCTTAAATCCTACGAGCAGTACTTC. The rearrangement uses TRBV28 and TRBJ2-7, with D maybe TRBD1 (5 bases). CDR1 is MDHEN and CDR2 is SYDVKM in the germline V gene. V shed 10 bases and J shed 1 base, with 17 bases lying between them. CDR3 size: 14 residues.

This chain uses TRBV2 with TRBJ1-6; a possible D gene is TRBD1 (6 bases). The CDR3 length is 14 residues. The V end lost 5 bases, the J end lost 4 bases, and 9 bases lay between the germline ends. Germline V gene lookup returns CDR1 SNHLY and CDR2 FYNNEI. The CDR3 loop reads CASSRDIYNSPLHF. The DNA for the CDR3 is TGTGCCAGCAGTCGGGACATTTATAATTCACCCCTCCACTTT.

The genes are TRBV18 and TRBJ2-5; the match to TRBD1 covers 10 bases. V was clipped by 2 bases and J by 5 bases; unmatched bases: 5. The CDR3 totals 15 residues. Germline lookup yields CDR1 KGHSH and CDR2 LQKENI. DNA of the CDR3: TGTGCCAGCTCACCAGGGACAGGGGAAAGCGAGACCCAGTACTTC. Translation gives CASSPGTGESETQYF.

V and J are TRBV18 and TRBJ1-1; D call uncertain. This CDR3 has 14 residues. Trimming cost V 3 bases and J 3 bases, with 11 bases left between them. Looked up from germline, CDR1 is KGHSH and CDR2 is LQKENI. The CDR3 sequence is CASSPLGRDTEAFF. The CDR3 bases are TGTGCCAGCTCACCGCTTGGACGTGACACTGAAGCTTTCTTT.

Only one count was recorded for this clone. The chain is built from TRBV12-2 and TRBJ2-3; the DNA was not used to check the table's D call, TRBD2. TRBV12-2 is termed a pseudogene. This CDR3 is built from 16 residues. The chain's CDR3 is CASRGTGGQGVDTQYF. The CDR3 DNA follows: TGTGCAAGTCGCGGAACGGGGGGGCAGGGAGTAGATACGCAGTATTTT.

The V call is TRBV10-3, the J call TRBJ1-3; D not certain. The CDR3 has 15 residues. The V gene's germline CDR1 is ENHRY and CDR2 SYGVKD. Trimming removed 0 bases from V and 1 base from J, with 7 bases in between. DNA of the CDR3: TGTGCCATCAGTGAGTCCGGGGTTTCTGGAAACACCATATATTTT. This sequence encodes CAISESGVSGNTIYF.

This clone was detected only once. The genes are TRBV18 and TRBJ2-2; the match to TRBD1 covers 8 bases. The CDR3 contains 16 residues. With V trimmed by 0 bases and J by 5 bases, 5 bases remained unmatched. CDR1 is KGHSH and CDR2 is LQKENI in the germline V gene. As DNA, the CDR3 is TGTGCCAGCTCACCACCGAAGACAGGGGTAACCGGGGAGCTGTTTTTT. Amino acid sequence: CASSPPKTGVTGELFF.

The chain combines TRBV18 with TRBJ2-1; the D is unclear. V dropped 0 bases and J dropped 2 bases, with 2 bases sitting between them. There are 13 residues in the CDR3. The germline V gene encodes CDR1 KGHSH and CDR2 LQKENI. CDR3 amino acids: CASSPPTYNEQFF. The CDR3 DNA sequence: TGTGCCAGCTCACCACCGACCTACAATGAGCAGTTCTTC.

The genes are TRBV5-6 and TRBJ2-7; D gene ambiguous. Germline values: CDR1 SGHDT, CDR2 YYEEEE. Between the trimmed V and J ends, which lost 7 bases and 2 bases, there was a span of 16 bases. The CDR3 loop spans 14 amino acids. CDR3 coding DNA: TGTGCCAGCCTTAGGCAGGACGGTACCTACGAGCAGTACTTC. Protein sequence: CASLRQDGTYEQYF. The full variable domain, completed using reference TRBV5-6 and TRBJ2-7, is DAGVTQSPTHLIKTRGQQVTLRCSPKSGHDTVSWYQQALGQGPQFIFQYYEEEERQRGNFPDRFSGHQFPNYSSELNVNALLLGDSALYLCASLRQDGTYEQYFGPGTRLTVT.

The J gene is TRBJ1-3, the V gene TRBV11-2, with 9 positions matching TRBD1. This CDR3 is built from 17 residues. CDR1 and CDR2 from the germline V gene are SGHAT and FQNNGV. V shed 5 bases, J shed 3 bases, and the junction held 11 bases outside the gene matches. The CDR3 loop reads CASSARADRGDGNTIYF. CDR3 bases: TGTGCCAGCAGCGCCCGAGCGGACAGGGGCGATGGAAACACCATATATTTT. The variable domain in full, completed from reference TRBV11-2 and TRBJ1-3, reads EAGVAQSPRYKIIEKRQSVAFWCNPISGHATLYWYQQILGQGPKLLIQFQNNGVVDDSQLPKDRFSAERLKGVDSTLKIQPAKLEDSAVYLCASSARADRGDGNTIYFGEGSWLTVV.

The CDR3 here is CASSNAENSPLHF. As DNA, the CDR3 is TGTGCCAGTAGTAATGCGGAGAATTCACCCCTCCACTTT. This chain uses TRBV19 with TRBJ1-6; D is unresolved. Trimming cost V 4 bases and J 7 bases, with 8 bases left between them. Germline lookup yields CDR1 LNHDA and CDR2 SQIVND (reference sequence). CDR3 length equals 13 residues.

The J gene is TRBJ2-7, the V gene TRBV27, with TRBD1 matching over 8 bases. The CDR3 extends over 13 amino acids. V dropped 3 bases and J dropped 4; count of bases not matched to a gene: 2. Germline V gene data show CDR1 as MNHEY and CDR2 as SMNVEV (reference sequence). The CDR3 sequence is CASSLQGAYEQYF. CDR3 DNA: TGTGCCAGCAGTTTGCAGGGGGCGTACGAGCAGTACTTC.

The rearrangement joins TRBV14 to TRBJ2-7; D gene unclear. This CDR3 contains 15 residues. Per germline, CDR1 SGHDN and CDR2 FVKESK. The V end lost 4 bases, the J end lost 2 bases, and 15 bases lay between the germline ends. DNA of the CDR3: TGTGCCAGCAGCCTTATCGACACAACCCCCTACGAGCAGTACTTC. Its translation is CASSLIDTTPYEQYF.

The J gene is TRBJ1-3, the V gene TRBV5-5; no clear D gene. This CDR3 has 15 amino acids. Germline V gene data show CDR1 as SGHKS and CDR2 as YYEKEE (reference sequence). The ends were cut back, 1 base at V and 0 bases at J, with 8 bases in the middle. The chain's CDR3 is CASSLRRPSGNTIYF. As DNA, the CDR3 is TGTGCCAGCAGCTTGAGGAGACCCTCTGGAAACACCATATATTTT.